Presented here are 26 T cell receptor beta chains from one specimen sequenced in a study of T-cell reconstitution after alpha-beta-depleted transplantation in children. Library preparation (for TCRbeta) was performed with unique molecular identifiers. In TCRdb, the PCR reads were re-called with MiXCR into one record per CDR3 protein. The table records just under 350,000 distinct CDR3 sequences, about 16% of them present only once. The source was PBMCs, mostly from graft donor cells, collected 360 days after TCRalphabeta/CD19-depleted stem cell transplant. Receptors were obtained from a male patient aged 2-15 years who had a stem cell transplant for acute lymphoblastic leukemia, so the T cells may come from the graft donor.

This clonotype has ten or more counts. The chain employs TRBV6-2 or TRBV6-3 and TRBJ2-5; possible D gene TRBD2, 5 bases. Germline-derived CDR1 and CDR2 are MNHEY and SVGEGT. This CDR3 has 14 amino acids. Trimming stripped 4 bases from V and 5 bases from J, with 14 bases between. CDR3 DNA sequence: TGTGCCAGCAGTTCTAGCCCAACCCCGGAGACCCAGTACTTC. This gives the protein CASSSSPTPETQYF.

The chain carries TRBV9 and TRBJ2-7; 8 nucleotides align to TRBD2. This CDR3 contains 14 residues. J lost 2 bases, V lost 3 bases, and 4 bases had no gene match. CDR1 is SGDLS and CDR2 is YYNGEE in the germline V gene. CDR3 sequence (DNA): TGTGCCAGCAGCGAGGGAGCGGGAGCCTACGAGCAGTACTTC. Translation gives CASSEGAGAYEQYF.

The rearrangement links TRBV20-1 to TRBJ2-1; 11 bases map to TRBD2. The V segment lost 4 bases and the J segment 3 bases; nucleotides outside the gene matches: 5. Looked up from germline, CDR1 is DFQATT and CDR2 is SNEGSKA (reference sequence). This CDR3 spans 15 amino acids. This chain's CDR3 is CSAIAGGPIYNEQFF. The DNA for the CDR3 is TGCAGTGCTATAGCGGGAGGGCCGATCTACAATGAGCAGTTCTTC.

This clonotype was observed many times. This chain connects TRBV10-3 to TRBJ2-5; D gene uncertain. CDR1 is ENHRY and CDR2 is SYGVKD in the germline V gene. CDR3 size: 12 residues. V was pared by 4 bases and J by 4 bases, with 7 bases between. The CDR3 sequence is CAISGAGETQYF. The CDR3 DNA reads as TGTGCCATCAGTGGGGCAGGAGAGACCCAGTACTTC.

This clonotype was counted only a few times. The chain joins TRBV7-3 to TRBJ2-1; weak D call: TRBD2 (6 bases). Germline-derived CDR1 and CDR2 are SGHTA and FQGTGA. V gave up 0 bases and J gave up 1 base, with 10 bases separating them. This CDR3 is built from 16 residues. CDR3 sequence: CASSLTAGRSYNEQFF. The CDR3 DNA sequence: TGTGCCAGCAGCTTAACGGCGGGGCGGTCCTACAATGAGCAGTTCTTC.

The V and J genes are TRBV4-3 and TRBJ1-6; D unresolved. The germline V and J ends were trimmed by 0 bases and 9 bases, with 12 bases remaining between them. The CDR3 length is 15 residues. Germline V gene lookup returns CDR1 LGHNA and CDR2 YSLEER. The CDR3 sequence is CASSQEGGRVSPLHF. The CDR3 DNA reads as TGCGCCAGCAGCCAAGAGGGTGGTAGGGTTTCACCCCTCCACTTT.

In this sample, this clonotype turned up a few times. This chain links TRBV12-3 or TRBV12-4 with TRBJ1-2; D gene ambiguous. Trimming shortened V by 6 bases and J by 8 bases, and 13 bases separated the two germline ends. The CDR3 has 12 residues. CDR3 protein: CASRASGGGYTF. CDR3 nucleotide sequence: TGTGCCAGCAGGGCTTCAGGTGGCGGCTACACCTTC.

The chain employs TRBV2 and TRBJ1-4, with D unresolved. V was clipped by 6 bases and J by 8 bases, with 10 bases between them. Germline V gene sequence: CDR1 SNHLY, CDR2 FYNNEI. The CDR3 sequence is 12 residues long. The CDR3: CASRYRSEKLFF. CDR3 coding DNA: TGTGCCAGCAGATATCGCTCAGAAAAACTGTTTTTT.

This clonotype has more than one count but fewer than ten. The CDR3 region is CAWRRPLGNTGELFF. CDR3 DNA sequence: TGTGCCTGGAGAAGGCCCCTTGGGAACACCGGGGAGCTGTTTTTT. The chain links TRBV30 to TRBJ2-2, with unresolved D. The germline gives CDR1 GTSNPN, CDR2 SVGIG (reference sequence). V gave up 3 bases and J gave up 1 base, with 12 bases separating them. The CDR3 covers 15 residues.

In its sample, this clonotype was seen a few times. This chain joins TRBV28 and TRBJ2-7; perhaps TRBD1 as D (6 bases). The CDR3 sequence is 15 residues long. The germline V and J ends were trimmed by 5 bases and 3 bases, with 17 bases remaining between them. Germline loops: CDR1 MDHEN, CDR2 SYDVKM. The CDR3 nucleotides read TGTGCCAGCAGTGCGAGACAGGTTTTGGGCTACGAGCAGTACTTC. This translates into CASSARQVLGYEQYF.

This clonotype has a handful of counts. CDR3 region: CASSFRVTGSQPGSTGELFF. The DNA of the CDR3 is TGTGCCAGCAGTTTTAGGGTCACTGGTTCGCAGCCCGGTAGTACCGGGGAGCTGTTTTTT. The chain combines TRBV12-3 or TRBV12-4 with TRBJ2-2, with no clear D. V was shortened by 3 bases and J by 5 bases, with 28 bases between the two germline ends. The CDR3 extends over 20 amino acids.

A few counts support this clonotype. The V call is TRBV5-1, the J call TRBJ2-5; TRBD2 aligns across 9 bases. This CDR3 contains 15 residues. Trimming removed 4 bases from V and 5 bases from J; junction bases left unmatched: 9. CDR1 and CDR2 (germline): SGHRS, YFSETQ. CDR3 DNA sequence: TGCGCCAGCAGCACCTTAGCGGGAGAGAGCGAGACCCAGTACTTC. Its translation: CASSTLAGESETQYF.

The rearrangement links TRBV6-1 to TRBJ1-5, with D uncertain. The CDR3 has 15 residues. The germline V gene has CDR1 MNHNS and CDR2 SASEGT. Trimming cost V 1 base and J 3 bases, with 10 bases left between them. For the CDR3, the DNA is TGTGCCAGCAGTGAAGGTGGGCACCCCAATCAGCCCCAGCATTTT. It is translated as CASSEGGHPNQPQHF.

DNA for the CDR3: TGTGCCAGCAGCTTAGATTGGCCAGGGGGTTCGTATGGCTACACCTTC. It is translated as CASSLDWPGGSYGYTF. The chain combines TRBV11-2 with TRBJ1-2; 7 nucleotides line up with TRBD1. The CDR3 length is 16 residues. Germline V CDR1 and CDR2: SGHAT, FQNNGV. V shed 0 bases and J 5 bases; nucleotides not matched to a gene: 9.

This chain links TRBV20-1 with TRBJ2-5; 9 nucleotides align to TRBD2. V was clipped by 8 bases and J by 5 bases; unmatched bases: 12. The CDR3 extends over 14 amino acids. Germline V CDR1 and CDR2: DFQATT, SNEGSKA (reference sequence). CDR3 loop: CSPHRGRELETQYF. The CDR3 bases are TGCAGTCCCCATCGCGGGAGGGAACTGGAGACCCAGTACTTC.

The chain employs TRBV28 and TRBJ2-3; D perhaps matches TRBD2 (5 bases). The V and J ends lost 9 bases and 3 bases respectively, with 19 bases between them. This CDR3 region has 15 residues. Germline CDR1 is MDHEN and CDR2 is SYDVKM. The CDR3 region has the DNA TGTGCCAGTGGCCAGAGGGTTGCTCAAACAGATACGCAGTATTTT. It encodes CASGQRVAQTDTQYF.

This clonotype appeared a few times. This chain uses TRBV7-2 with TRBJ2-3, with no clear D. Germline lookup yields CDR1 SGHTA and CDR2 FQGNSA. V lost 7 bases to trimming and J lost 2 bases, with 16 bases between them. CDR3 length: 15 residues. This chain's CDR3 is CASIPTARLTDTQYF. The CDR3 region has the DNA TGTGCCAGCATCCCAACCGCCCGTCTCACAGATACGCAGTATTTT.

This clonotype was observed a handful of times. This chain joins TRBV4-1 and TRBJ2-7; TRBD2 is a possible D gene (5 bases). The ends were cut back, 1 base at V and 3 bases at J, with 13 bases in the middle. CDR3 length: 15 amino acids. The germline V gene has CDR1 MGHRA and CDR2 YSYEKL. The CDR3 reads CASSQGRSGNYEQYF. The CDR3 DNA sequence: TGCGCCAGCAGCCAAGGCAGAAGCGGCAACTACGAGCAGTACTTC.

This clonotype was recorded once. The chain employs TRBV4-3 and TRBJ2-1; 8 nucleotides match TRBD2. The CDR3 runs 15 residues. V was pared by 8 bases and J by 2 bases, with 8 bases of the junction left unmatched. Germline V gene sequence: CDR1 LGHNA, CDR2 YSLEER. The CDR3 nucleotides read TGCGCCAGCGGCTTCACTAGCGGCCCCTACAATGAGCAGTTCTTC. This encodes CASGFTSGPYNEQFF.

This chain uses TRBV28 with TRBJ1-4; perhaps TRBD1 as D (5 bases). Trimming stripped 9 bases from V and 7 bases from J, with 15 bases between. The CDR3 consists of 13 residues. Germline loops: CDR1 MDHEN, CDR2 SYDVKM. Here the CDR3 DNA reads TGTGCCAGTTTCAGGGCATTAGGTGAAAAACTGTTTTTT. Translation: CASFRALGEKLFF.

This clonotype appeared a few times. The chain recombines TRBV10-3 with TRBJ2-7; D gene unclear. V gave up 4 bases and J gave up 6 bases, with 7 bases separating them. Germline V gene data show CDR1 as ENHRY and CDR2 as SYGVKD. This CDR3 is built from 11 residues. CDR3 in amino acids: CAISGIAEQYF. CDR3 bases: TGTGCCATCAGTGGAATTGCCGAGCAGTACTTC.

This clonotype was seen at least ten times. V gene TRBV7-8 combines with J gene TRBJ1-5; perhaps TRBD1 as D (6 bases). Germline V gene lookup returns CDR1 SGHVS and CDR2 FQNEAQ. The CDR3 has 13 residues. With 1 base removed from V and 9 bases from J, the gap between germline ends came to 10 bases. CDR3 bases: TGTGCCAGCAGCTTAGACAGGGAGAGGCCCCAGCATTTT. It yields the protein CASSLDRERPQHF.

This clonotype showed up many times. This sequence joins TRBV4-3 and TRBJ2-7, with 9 nucleotides matching TRBD1. V dropped 1 base and J dropped 3; count of bases not matched to a gene: 4. The CDR3 is 15 residues long. Germline V lookup: CDR1 LGHNA, CDR2 YSLEER. The CDR3 region is CASSQGRDRVYEQYF. DNA for the CDR3: TGCGCCAGCAGCCAAGGCCGGGACAGGGTCTACGAGCAGTACTTC.

This clonotype was counted at least ten times. The chain joins TRBV5-1 to TRBJ2-7; TRBD1 agrees at 8 bases. Per germline, CDR1 SGHRS and CDR2 YFSETQ. CDR3 length equals 15 residues. V shed 0 bases, J shed 2 bases, and the junction held 4 bases outside the gene matches. CDR3 amino acids: CASSLVTGVTYEQYF. The CDR3 bases are TGCGCCAGCAGCTTGGTGACAGGGGTGACCTACGAGCAGTACTTC.

This chain connects TRBV19 to TRBJ2-1; TRBD2 agrees at 14 bases. This CDR3 has 19 residues. The germline V gene encodes CDR1 LNHDA and CDR2 SQIVND (reference sequence). The J segment lost 0 bases and the V segment lost 7 bases, leaving 11 bases of the junction unmatched. This CDR3 is CASTSWGLAGEGSYNEQFF. The CDR3 DNA reads TGTGCCAGTACCTCATGGGGACTAGCGGGAGAAGGCTCCTACAATGAGCAGTTCTTC.

The chain links TRBV4-3 to TRBJ2-7, with unresolved D. Deletions cut 4 bases from V and 7 bases from J, with 17 bases between. The length of the CDR3 is 14 residues. The germline gives CDR1 LGHNA, CDR2 YSLEER. The CDR3 loop reads CASSPDLSPFEQYF. In DNA form, the CDR3 reads TGCGCCAGCAGCCCAGACTTATCCCCGTTTGAGCAGTACTTC.